These T cell receptor beta chains were read from a single sample in a study of persistence of HIV-infected CD4 T cells. These receptors have no identified antigens. The method was immunoSEQ multiplex PCR; TCRdb's version includes in-frame clones alone and lacks a portion of them. This sample has 46,000 or so clones, with around 72% found just once. Source: CD4+ T cells sorted from PBMCs after approximately 20-hour stimulation, taken from a patient who received antiretroviral therapy. The receptors here all came from an adult man with HIV who was CMV-seropositive. The CDR3 runs from the conserved cysteine through the conserved F or W. The D gene is left open where the match is weak. The listing skips clone size in some rows; elsewhere it reads once, few, many or a size class.

D	V	J	size	DNA	CDR3
.	TRBV9	TRBJ1-4	.	TGTGCCAGCAGCCCGGAAGGACAAAATGAAAAACTGTTTTTT	CASSPEGQNEKLFF
.	TRBV5-5	TRBJ2-3	.	TGTGCCAGCAGCTCCAGACTGCCGGATACGCAGTATTTT	CASSSRLPDTQYF
.	TRBV9	TRBJ2-3	.	TGTGCCAGCAGCGTCCAGGGGCGAACTACAGATACGCAGTATTTT	CASSVQGRTTDTQYF
.	TRBV6-6	TRBJ1-2	.	TGTGCCAGCAGTTATCCTGACATGGCCTATGGCTACACCTTC	CASSYPDMAYGYTF
.	TRBV7-8	TRBJ2-3	.	TGTGCCAGCAGCTCAACATGGGAAGGCACAGATACGCAGTATTTT	CASSSTWEGTDTQYF
.	TRBV5-1	TRBJ2-6	.	TGCGCCAGCAGCGCCGAAGGGGGCTCTGGGGCCAACGTCCTGACTTTC	CASSAEGGSGANVLTF
.	TRBV18	TRBJ2-4	.	TGTGCCAGCTCGCCCGACAGGATCAAAAACATTCAGTACTTC	CASSPDRIKNIQYF
TRBD1	TRBV19	TRBJ1-1	.	TGTGCCAGTAGCCGAGACAGGGGGAACACTGAAGCTTTCTTT	CASSRDRGNTEAFF
.	TRBV9	TRBJ1-1	.	TGTGCCAGCAGCGCCAAAGTCCAGGCGAACACTGAAGCTTTCTTT	CASSAKVQANTEAFF
.	TRBV10-3	TRBJ2-1	.	TGTGCCTCGCGACCGGGATCGTCTTACAATGAGCAGTTCTTC	CASRPGSSYNEQFF
.	TRBV19	TRBJ1-2	once	TGTGCCAGTAGTAAGGCCGGGGGCAGCTATGGCTACACCTTC	CASSKAGGSYGYTF
TRBD1	TRBV19	TRBJ1-2	.	TGTGCCAGTAGGACAGGGGGCGACTATGGCTACACCTTC	CASRTGGDYGYTF
TRBD1	TRBV7-9	TRBJ1-6	once	TGTGCCAGCAGCCTCGGACAGGGGGATAATTCACCCCTCCACTTT	CASSLGQGDNSPLHF
.	TRBV5-8	TRBJ1-1	few	TGTGCCAGCAGCTTGCACCAATACAAAGGGACTGAAGCTTTCTTT	CASSLHQYKGTEAFF
.	TRBV3-1/TRBV3-2	TRBJ1-2	.	TGTGCCAGCAGCCAGGAACCTTCTGGATACACCTTC	CASSQEPSGYTF
.	TRBV15	TRBJ2-5	.	TGTGCCACCAGCAGCGCAACACCGTACCAAGAGACCCAGTACTTC	CATSSATPYQETQYF
TRBD1	TRBV4-3	TRBJ2-1	few	TGCGCCAGCAGCCAAGAAGGATTCGGACAGGGGGCTTACAATGAGCAGTTCTTC	CASSQEGFGQGAYNEQFF
.	TRBV10-3	TRBJ1-2	.	TGTGCCATCAGTCCTAAGGAGGGTGGTGGCTACACCTTC	CAISPKEGGGYTF
.	TRBV13	TRBJ2-7	.	TGTGCCAGCAGCTTAGGCCTGGACATTTCCTACGAGCAGTACTTC	CASSLGLDISYEQYF
.	TRBV5-1	TRBJ2-7	.	TGCGCCAGCAGCTTGGAAACAGGCAGCTCCTACGAGCAGTACTTC	CASSLETGSSYEQYF
.	TRBV7-2	TRBJ2-2	.	TGTGCCAGCAGCCTCCGGGCCGGGAACACCGGGGAGCTGTTTTTT	CASSLRAGNTGELFF
TRBD2	TRBV6-6	TRBJ2-1	.	TGTGCCAGCAGTTCCCGGGGGGGCCGGGACAATGAGCAGTTCTTC	CASSSRGGRDNEQFF
TRBD1	TRBV5-1	TRBJ1-4	medium-sized	TGCGCCAGCAGCCTTCCCGTTGGACAGGGGGGTGAAAAACTGTTTTTT	CASSLPVGQGGEKLFF
.	TRBV29-1	TRBJ2-6	.	TGCAGCGTTGGGATATCTGGGGCCAACGTCCTGACTTTC	CSVGISGANVLTF
TRBD2	TRBV24-1	TRBJ2-1	.	TGTGCCACCAGTGACCCTCCTAGCGGTCTTCAGTTCTTC	CATSDPPSGLQFF
TRBD1	TRBV4-3	TRBJ1-5	.	TGCGCCAGCAGCCGCGGGACAGGGGGCAATCAGCCCCAGCATTTT	CASSRGTGGNQPQHF
.	TRBV19	TRBJ1-2	.	TGTGCCAGTAGTATGAACGTGAGGTCTGATGGCTACACCTTC	CASSMNVRSDGYTF
.	TRBV6-5	TRBJ1-2	.	TGTGCCACCAGACAACCTAACTATGGCTACACCTTC	CATRQPNYGYTF
.	TRBV18	TRBJ2-3	.	TGTGCCAGCTCACCTTCGTTTAGCACAGATACGCAGTATTTT	CASSPSFSTDTQYF
.	TRBV19	TRBJ1-5	.	TGTGCCAGTAGTATAGCGGGAGGGGGTCAGCCCCAGCATTTT	CASSIAGGGQPQHF
TRBD2	TRBV27	TRBJ2-7	.	TGTGCCAGCACCCTAGCGGGGGGGTCCTACGAGCAGTACTTC	CASTLAGGSYEQYF
.	TRBV6-5	TRBJ1-5	.	TGTGCCAGCCGGGACCTTAGCAATCAGCCCCAGCATTTT	CASRDLSNQPQHF
.	TRBV19	TRBJ1-2	.	TGTGCCAGTAGTCGAGGGGACGGCCTTAACTATGGCTACACCTTC	CASSRGDGLNYGYTF
.	TRBV29-1	TRBJ1-5	few	TGCAGCGTTGGAGAACAGGGTGGGGATCAGCCCCAGCATTTT	CSVGEQGGDQPQHF
.	TRBV29-1	TRBJ2-2	.	TGCAGCGTTGGTAGCACCGGGGAGCTGTTTTTT	CSVGSTGELFF
TRBD1	TRBV6-2/TRBV6-3	TRBJ1-1	.	TGTGCCAGCAGTCGCAATCCGCGGGACAGGGGGTACCCGGGGGGTGAAGCTTTCTTT	CASSRNPRDRGYPGGEAFF
.	TRBV29-1	TRBJ2-5	.	TGCAGCGTCGGGGGTGCCCAAGAGACCCAGTACTTC	CSVGGAQETQYF
.	TRBV7-2	TRBJ2-1	.	TGTGCCAGCAGCTTGAGCGGCCGCTCCTACAATGAGCAGTTCTTC	CASSLSGRSYNEQFF
TRBD1	TRBV6-1	TRBJ1-2	.	TGTGCCAGCAATGAACCTGGACAGGTCGGTAACTATGGCTACACCTTC	CASNEPGQVGNYGYTF
TRBD1	TRBV4-3	TRBJ2-6	.	TGCGCCAGCAGCCAGGGACGACAGGGAAGCTCTGGGGCCAACGTCCTGACTTTC	CASSQGRQGSSGANVLTF
TRBD1	TRBV5-8	TRBJ2-7	.	TGTGCCAGCTCAAGGGGGCTCAACGAGCAGTACTTC	CASSRGLNEQYF
.	TRBV5-1	TRBJ1-1	.	TGCGCCAGCAGCTTCTACCGGGGGATGAACACTGAAGCTTTCTTT	CASSFYRGMNTEAFF
TRBD2	TRBV7-9	TRBJ2-3	.	TGTGCCAGCAGCACTCCTAGCGGGAGACGCCAAGATACGCAGTATTTT	CASSTPSGRRQDTQYF
TRBD1	TRBV6-5	TRBJ1-1	.	TGTGCCAGCAGTCACCGGGACAGGGCAAATGAAGCTTTCTTT	CASSHRDRANEAFF
TRBD1	TRBV5-1	TRBJ1-4	medium-sized	TGCGCCAGCAGCTTGGCCGTGGGGACAGGGGGCGAAAAACTGTTTTTT	CASSLAVGTGGEKLFF
.	TRBV3-1/TRBV3-2	TRBJ2-3	.	TGTGCCAGCAGCCAAGGAGGAGATACGCAGTATTTT	CASSQGGDTQYF
TRBD1	TRBV10-3	TRBJ1-1	.	TGTGCCATCGGAGTCCTCACAGGGGGCTATACTGAAGCTTTCTTT	CAIGVLTGGYTEAFF
.	TRBV30	TRBJ1-1	.	TGTGCCTGCCTCGGACCTTCTGCGGGCACTGAAGCTTTCTTT	CACLGPSAGTEAFF
.	TRBV18	TRBJ1-2	few	TGTGCCAGCTCACGTGGCGCAGATAACTATGGCTACACCTTC	CASSRGADNYGYTF
TRBD1	TRBV19	TRBJ2-7	.	TGTGCCAGTAGCCGCCGGGACAGGGTTCACGAGCAGTACTTC	CASSRRDRVHEQYF
.	TRBV2	TRBJ1-5	.	TGTGCCAGCAGGGATCTCAGGAATCAGCCCCAGCATTTT	CASRDLRNQPQHF